This T cell receptor (beta chain) derives from a study of T-cell memory formation after mild COVID-19. General study findings and limits: Contracting clones from day 15 to 85 had balanced CD4/CD8; later expanders favoured CD4+.

This clonotype was counted many times. Its antigen is still unknown. The CDR3 runs 16 residues. V dropped 4 bases and J dropped 4 bases, with 18 bases sitting between them. A single record per CDR3 protein comes from TCRdb applying MiXCR to the 5' RACE reads. The sample includes under 350,000 distinct CDR3 sequences, 15% to 20% of them seen just once. Sequencing used PBMCs or a T cell subset sorted from them (not recorded which). This TCR derives from a man aged 18 to 30 who had mild COVID-19 (a few samples of this study predate the infection). Cell type and time point are not known. The chain combines TRBV12-3 or TRBV12-4 with TRBJ2-3; maybe TRBD2 (6 bases). The CDR3 loop is CASSSLSGLGADTQYF. CDR3 DNA sequence: TGTGCCAGCAGTTCCCTTAGCGGTTTGGGGGCAGATACGCAGTATTTT.